This T cell receptor (beta chain) was obtained from a study of blood T cell repertoires in COVID-19. For the study at large: Spain, Italy and the United States supplied samples that represented acute and convalescent COVID-19.

Produced via immunoSEQ multiplex PCR; TCRdb's table is partial and in-frame only. The table records around 54,000 clones, approximately 90% of them present only once. The TCR comes from a woman in her thirties or forties with active COVID-19. What was sequenced was peripheral blood.

The CDR3 DNA reads TGTGCCAGCAGGGCGGGGACGCCTGGCGAAAAACTGTTTTTT. This translates into CASRAGTPGEKLFF. The gene calls are TRBV7-9 and TRBJ1-4; TRBD1 is a possible D gene (5 bases). Germline V gives CDR1 SEHNR, CDR2 FQNEAQ (reference sequence). Trimming stripped 6 bases from V and 8 bases from J, with 16 bases between. CDR3 length equals 14 residues.